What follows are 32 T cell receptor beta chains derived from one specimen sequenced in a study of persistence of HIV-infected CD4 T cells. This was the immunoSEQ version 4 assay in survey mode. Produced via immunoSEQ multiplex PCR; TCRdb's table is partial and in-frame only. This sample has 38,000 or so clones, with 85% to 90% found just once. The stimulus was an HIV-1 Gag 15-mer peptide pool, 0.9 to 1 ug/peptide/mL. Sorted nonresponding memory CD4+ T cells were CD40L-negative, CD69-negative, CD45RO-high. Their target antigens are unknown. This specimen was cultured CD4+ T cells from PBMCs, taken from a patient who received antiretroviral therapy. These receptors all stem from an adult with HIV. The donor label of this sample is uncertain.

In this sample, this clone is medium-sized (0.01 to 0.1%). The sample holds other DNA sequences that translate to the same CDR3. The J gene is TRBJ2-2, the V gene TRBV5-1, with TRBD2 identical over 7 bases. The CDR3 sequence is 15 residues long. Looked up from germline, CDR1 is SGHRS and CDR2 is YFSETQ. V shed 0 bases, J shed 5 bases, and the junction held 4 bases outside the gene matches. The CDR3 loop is CASSLVAGVTGELFF. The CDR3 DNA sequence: TGCGCCAGCAGCTTGGTCGCGGGGGTGACCGGGGAGCTGTTTTTT.

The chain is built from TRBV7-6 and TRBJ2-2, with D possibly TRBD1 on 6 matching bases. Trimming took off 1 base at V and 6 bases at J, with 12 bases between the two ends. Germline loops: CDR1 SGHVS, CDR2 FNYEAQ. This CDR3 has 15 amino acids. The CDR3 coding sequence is TGTGCCAGCAGCTTAGGGAGACCAGGGGCCGGGGAGCTGTTTTTT. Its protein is CASSLGRPGAGELFF.

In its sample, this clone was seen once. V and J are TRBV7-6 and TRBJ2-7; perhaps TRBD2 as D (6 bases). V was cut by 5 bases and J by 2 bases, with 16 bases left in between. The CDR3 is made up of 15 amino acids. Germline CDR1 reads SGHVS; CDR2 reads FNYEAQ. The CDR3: CASSAMEAGTYEQYF. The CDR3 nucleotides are TGTGCCAGCAGCGCGATGGAAGCGGGCACCTACGAGCAGTACTTC.

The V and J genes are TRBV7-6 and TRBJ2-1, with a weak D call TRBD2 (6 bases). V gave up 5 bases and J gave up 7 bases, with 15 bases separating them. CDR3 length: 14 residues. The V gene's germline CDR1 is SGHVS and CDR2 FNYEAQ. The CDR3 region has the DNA TGTGCCAGCAGCGAAGCGGGCGGGTGGAATGAGCAGTTCTTC. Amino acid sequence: CASSEAGGWNEQFF.

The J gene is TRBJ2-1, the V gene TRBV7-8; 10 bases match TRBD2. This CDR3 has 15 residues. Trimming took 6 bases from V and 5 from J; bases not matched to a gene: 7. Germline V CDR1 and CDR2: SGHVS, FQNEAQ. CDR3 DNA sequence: TGTGCCAGCAGTCTTAGCGGGGGGCGAAACAATGAGCAGTTCTTC. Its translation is CASSLSGGRNNEQFF.

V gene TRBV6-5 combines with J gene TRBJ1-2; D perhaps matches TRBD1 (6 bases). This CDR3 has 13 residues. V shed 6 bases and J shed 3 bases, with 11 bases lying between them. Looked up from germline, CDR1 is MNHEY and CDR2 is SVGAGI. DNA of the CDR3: TGTGCCAGCAGCATCAGGGGTGACTATGGCTACACCTTC. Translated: CASSIRGDYGYTF.

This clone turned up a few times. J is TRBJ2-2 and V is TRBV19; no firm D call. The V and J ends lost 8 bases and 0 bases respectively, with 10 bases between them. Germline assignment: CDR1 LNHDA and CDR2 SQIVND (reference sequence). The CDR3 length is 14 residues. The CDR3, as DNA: TGTGCCAGTGCAGTGAGGTCGAACACCGGGGAGCTGTTTTTT. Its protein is CASAVRSNTGELFF.

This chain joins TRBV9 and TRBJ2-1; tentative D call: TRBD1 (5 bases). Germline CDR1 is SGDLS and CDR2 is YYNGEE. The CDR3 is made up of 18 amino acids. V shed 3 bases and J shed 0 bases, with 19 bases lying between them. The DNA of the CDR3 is TGTGCCAGCAGCGCCTTGGCATCAGGGCCCCGCTCCTACAATGAGCAGTTCTTC. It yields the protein CASSALASGPRSYNEQFF.

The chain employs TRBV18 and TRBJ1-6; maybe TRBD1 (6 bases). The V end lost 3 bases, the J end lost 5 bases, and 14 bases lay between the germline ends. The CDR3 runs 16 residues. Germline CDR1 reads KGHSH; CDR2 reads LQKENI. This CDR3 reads CASSPLGTFNNSPLHF. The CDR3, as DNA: TGTGCCAGCTCACCCCTTGGGACATTTAATAATTCACCCCTCCACTTT.

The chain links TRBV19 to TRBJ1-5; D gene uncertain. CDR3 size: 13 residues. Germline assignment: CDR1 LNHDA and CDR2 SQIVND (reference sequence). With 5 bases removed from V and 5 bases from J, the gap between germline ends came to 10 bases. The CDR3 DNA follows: TGTGCCAGTAGTTCGAACGGAGATCAGCCCCAGCATTTT. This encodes CASSSNGDQPQHF.

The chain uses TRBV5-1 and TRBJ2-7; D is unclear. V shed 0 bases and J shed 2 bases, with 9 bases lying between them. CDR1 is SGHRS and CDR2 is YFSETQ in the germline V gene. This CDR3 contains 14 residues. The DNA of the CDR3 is TGCGCCAGCAGCTTGGTCAGCGATGCCTACGAGCAGTACTTC. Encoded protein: CASSLVSDAYEQYF.

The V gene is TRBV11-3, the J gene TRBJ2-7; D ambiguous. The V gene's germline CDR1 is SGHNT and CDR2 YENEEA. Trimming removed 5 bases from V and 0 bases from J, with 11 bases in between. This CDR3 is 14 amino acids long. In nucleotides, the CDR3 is TGTGCCAGCAGCCCCAGTCGTGGCTCCTACGAGCAGTACTTC. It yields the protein CASSPSRGSYEQYF.

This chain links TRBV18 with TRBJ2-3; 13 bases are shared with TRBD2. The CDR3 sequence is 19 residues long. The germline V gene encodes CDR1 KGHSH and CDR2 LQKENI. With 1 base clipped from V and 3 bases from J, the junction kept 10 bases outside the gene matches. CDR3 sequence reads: CASSPLRTSGGVGTDTQYF. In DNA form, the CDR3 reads TGTGCCAGCTCACCACTTCGGACTAGCGGGGGCGTGGGGACAGATACGCAGTATTTT.

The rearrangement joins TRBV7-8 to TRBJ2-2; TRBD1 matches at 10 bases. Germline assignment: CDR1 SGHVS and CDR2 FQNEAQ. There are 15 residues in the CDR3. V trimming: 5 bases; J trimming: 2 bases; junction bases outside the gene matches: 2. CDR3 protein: CASSRTGGNTGELFF. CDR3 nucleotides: TGTGCCAGCAGCAGGACAGGGGGAAACACCGGGGAGCTGTTTTTT.

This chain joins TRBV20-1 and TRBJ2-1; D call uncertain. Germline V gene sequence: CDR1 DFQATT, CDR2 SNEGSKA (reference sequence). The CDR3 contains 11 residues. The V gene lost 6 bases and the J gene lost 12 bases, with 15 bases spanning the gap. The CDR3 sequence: CSAPVRLGQFF. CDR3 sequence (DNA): TGCAGTGCGCCGGTACGGCTAGGGCAGTTCTTC.

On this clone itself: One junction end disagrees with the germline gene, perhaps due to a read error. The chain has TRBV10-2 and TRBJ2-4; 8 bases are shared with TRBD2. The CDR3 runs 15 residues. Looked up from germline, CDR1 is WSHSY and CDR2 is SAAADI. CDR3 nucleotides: TGCGCCAGCAGTGAGCTTTTGGGACTAGATCAGACGGAGCACTTC. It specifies CASSELLGLDQTEHF.

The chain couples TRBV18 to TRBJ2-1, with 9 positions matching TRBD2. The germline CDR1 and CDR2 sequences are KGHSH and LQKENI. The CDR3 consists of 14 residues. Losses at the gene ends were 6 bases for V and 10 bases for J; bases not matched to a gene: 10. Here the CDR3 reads CASSAVLAGEEQFF. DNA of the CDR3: TGTGCCAGCTCGGCGGTACTAGCGGGTGAAGAGCAGTTCTTC.

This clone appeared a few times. CDR3 nucleotide sequence: TGTGCCAGCAGTGACAACAGGGGGTGGGAGCAGTACTTC. Residues: CASSDNRGWEQYF. This chain joins TRBV6-1 and TRBJ2-7, with TRBD1 identical over 8 bases. The ends lost 3 bases at V and 7 bases at J; junction bases unmatched: 5. The CDR3 length is 13 residues. Germline lookup yields CDR1 MNHNS and CDR2 SASEGT.

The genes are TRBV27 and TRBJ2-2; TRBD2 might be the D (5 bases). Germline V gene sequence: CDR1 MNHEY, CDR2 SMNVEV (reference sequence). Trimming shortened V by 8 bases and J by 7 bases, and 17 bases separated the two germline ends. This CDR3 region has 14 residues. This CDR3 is CASARLALGGELFF. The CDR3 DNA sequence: TGTGCCAGCGCGCGGCTAGCCCTAGGCGGGGAGCTGTTTTTT.

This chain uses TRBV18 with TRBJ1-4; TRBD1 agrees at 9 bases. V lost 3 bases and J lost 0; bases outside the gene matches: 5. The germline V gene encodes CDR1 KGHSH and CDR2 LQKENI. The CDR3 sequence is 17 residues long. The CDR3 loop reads CASSPMGQGATNEKLFF. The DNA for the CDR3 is TGTGCCAGCTCACCGATGGGACAGGGAGCAACTAATGAAAAACTGTTTTTT.

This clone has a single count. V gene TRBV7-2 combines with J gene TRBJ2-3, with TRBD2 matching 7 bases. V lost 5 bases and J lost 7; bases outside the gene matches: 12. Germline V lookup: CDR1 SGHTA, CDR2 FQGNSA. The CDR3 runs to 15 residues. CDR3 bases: TGTGCCAGCAGCCGCACGTGGGACTACCTTAATACGCAGTATTTT. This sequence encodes CASSRTWDYLNTQYF. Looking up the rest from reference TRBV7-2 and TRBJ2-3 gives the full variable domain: GAGVSQSPSNKVTEKGKDVELRCDPISGHTALYWYRQSLGQGLEFLIYFQGNSAPDKSGLPSDRFSAERTGGSVSTLTIQRTQQEDSAVYLCASSRTWDYLNTQYFGPGTRLTVL.

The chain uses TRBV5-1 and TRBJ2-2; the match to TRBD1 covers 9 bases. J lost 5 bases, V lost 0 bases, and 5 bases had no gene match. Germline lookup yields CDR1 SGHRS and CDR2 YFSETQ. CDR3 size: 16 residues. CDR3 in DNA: TGCGCCAGCAGCTTGGGCGGGACAGGGTATACCGGGGAGCTGTTTTTT. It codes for CASSLGGTGYTGELFF.

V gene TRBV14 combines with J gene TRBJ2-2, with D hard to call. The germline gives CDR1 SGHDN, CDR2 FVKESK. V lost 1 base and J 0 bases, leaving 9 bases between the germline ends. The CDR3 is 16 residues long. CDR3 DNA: TGTGCCAGCAGCCAAGTAGCTGGCTCGAACACCGGGGAGCTGTTTTTT. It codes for CASSQVAGSNTGELFF.

The CDR3 sequence is CASSPRGGIYNEQFF. As DNA, the CDR3 is TGTGCCAGCAGCCCTAGGGGGGGGATATACAATGAGCAGTTCTTC. The V gene is TRBV9, the J gene TRBJ2-1; D possibly corresponds to TRBD2 (7 bases). CDR1 and CDR2 (germline): SGDLS, YYNGEE. The V end was cut by 4 bases, the J end by 4 bases, with 15 bases between. The CDR3 spans 15 residues.

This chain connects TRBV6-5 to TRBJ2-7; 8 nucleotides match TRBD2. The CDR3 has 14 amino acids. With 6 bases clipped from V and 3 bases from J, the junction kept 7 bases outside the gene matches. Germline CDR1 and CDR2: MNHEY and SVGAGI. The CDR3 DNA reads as TGTGCCAGCAGCCGCCGGGAGGGGGACTACGAGCAGTACTTC. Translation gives CASSRREGDYEQYF.

The CDR3 sequence is CATSQGQGHQPQHF. As DNA, the CDR3 is TGTGCCACCAGCCAGGGACAGGGCCATCAGCCCCAGCATTTT. The chain couples TRBV15 to TRBJ1-5; 9 bases map to TRBD1. Germline CDR1 LNHNV, CDR2 YYDKDF (reference sequence). The CDR3 spans 14 residues. With 5 bases clipped from V and 5 bases from J, the junction kept 4 bases outside the gene matches.

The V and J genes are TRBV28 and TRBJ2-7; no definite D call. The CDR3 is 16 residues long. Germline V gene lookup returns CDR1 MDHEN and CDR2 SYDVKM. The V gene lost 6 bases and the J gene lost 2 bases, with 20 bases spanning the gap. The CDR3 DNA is TGTGCCAGCAGCAATGGCGGTGTGGTAACAGCCTACGAGCAGTACTTC. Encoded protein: CASSNGGVVTAYEQYF.

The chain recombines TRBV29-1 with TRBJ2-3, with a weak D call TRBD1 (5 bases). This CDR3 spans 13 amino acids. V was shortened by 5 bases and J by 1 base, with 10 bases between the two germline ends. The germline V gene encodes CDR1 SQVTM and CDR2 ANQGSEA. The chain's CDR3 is CSVSQGGTDTQYF. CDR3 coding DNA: TGCAGCGTTAGCCAAGGGGGCACAGATACGCAGTATTTT.

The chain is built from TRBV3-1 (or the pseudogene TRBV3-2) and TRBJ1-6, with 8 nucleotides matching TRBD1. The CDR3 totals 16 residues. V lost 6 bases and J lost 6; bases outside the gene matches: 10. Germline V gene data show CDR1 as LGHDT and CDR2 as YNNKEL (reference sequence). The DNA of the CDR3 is TGTGCCAGCAGTCTCGGACAGGGCTCTGTTAATTCACCCCTCCACTTT. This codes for CASSLGQGSVNSPLHF.

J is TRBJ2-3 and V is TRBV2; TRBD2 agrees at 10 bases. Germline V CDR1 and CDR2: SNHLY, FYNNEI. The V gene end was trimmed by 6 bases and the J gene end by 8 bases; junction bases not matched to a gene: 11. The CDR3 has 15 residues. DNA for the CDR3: TGTGCCAGCAGAGGTCAAGCGGGGGGGCAAGGTACGCAGTATTTT. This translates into CASRGQAGGQGTQYF. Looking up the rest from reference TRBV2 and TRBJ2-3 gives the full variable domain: EPEVTQTPSHQVTQMGQEVILRCVPISNHLYFYWYRQILGQKVEFLVSFYNNEISEKSEIFDDQFSVERPDGSNFTLKIRSTKLEDSAMYFCASRGQAGGQGTQYFGPGTRLTVL.

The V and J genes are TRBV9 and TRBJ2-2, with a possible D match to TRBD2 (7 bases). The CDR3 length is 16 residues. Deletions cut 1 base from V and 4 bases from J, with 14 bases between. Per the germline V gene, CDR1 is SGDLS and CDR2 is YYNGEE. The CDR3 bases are TGTGCCAGCAGCGTACTGGCGGGGGCCCTCACCGGGGAGCTGTTTTTT. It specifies CASSVLAGALTGELFF. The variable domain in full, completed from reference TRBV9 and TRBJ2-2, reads DSGVTQTPKHLITATGQRVTLRCSPRSGDLSVYWYQQSLDQGLQFLIQYYNGEERAKGNILERFSAQQFPDLHSELNLSSLELGDSALYFCASSVLAGALTGELFFGEGSRLTVL.

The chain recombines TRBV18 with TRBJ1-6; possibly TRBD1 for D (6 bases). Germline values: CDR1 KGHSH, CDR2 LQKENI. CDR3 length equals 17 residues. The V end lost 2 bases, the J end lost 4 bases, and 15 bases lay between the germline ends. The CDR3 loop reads CASSPVRQESYNSPLHF. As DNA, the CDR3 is TGTGCCAGCTCACCAGTAAGACAGGAGTCTTATAATTCACCCCTCCACTTT.